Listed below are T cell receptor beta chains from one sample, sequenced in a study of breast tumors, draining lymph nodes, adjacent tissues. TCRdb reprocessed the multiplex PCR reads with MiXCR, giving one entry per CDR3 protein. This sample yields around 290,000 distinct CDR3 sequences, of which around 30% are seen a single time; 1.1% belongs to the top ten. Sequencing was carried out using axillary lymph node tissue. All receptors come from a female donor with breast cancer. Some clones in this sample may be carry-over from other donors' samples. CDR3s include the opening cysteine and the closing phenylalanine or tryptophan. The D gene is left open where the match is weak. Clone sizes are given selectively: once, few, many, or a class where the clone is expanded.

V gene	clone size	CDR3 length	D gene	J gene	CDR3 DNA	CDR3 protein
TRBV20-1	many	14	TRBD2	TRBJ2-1	TGCAGTGTCTTTTCGCTAGCGGGGTACAATGAGCAGTTCTTC	CSVFSLAGYNEQFF
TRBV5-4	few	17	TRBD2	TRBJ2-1	TGTGCCAGCAGCTTGGCCGAAGGACTAGGCATGTACAATGAGCAGTTCTTC	CASSLAEGLGMYNEQFF
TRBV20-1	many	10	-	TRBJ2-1	TGCAGTGCTAGTTCCCATGAGCAGTTCTTC	CSASSHEQFF
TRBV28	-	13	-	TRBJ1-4	TGTGCCAGCAGCATGAGTTCTAATGAAAAACTGTTTTTT	CASSMSSNEKLFF
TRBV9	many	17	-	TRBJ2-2	TGTGCCAGCAGCGTAGATAAGGTTAGGGGTTACGCCGGGGAGCTGTTTTTT	CASSVDKVRGYAGELFF
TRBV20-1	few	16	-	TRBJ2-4	TGCAGTGCTAGAGATCGGGCGGGCCTAGCCAAAAACATTCAGTACTTC	CSARDRAGLAKNIQYF
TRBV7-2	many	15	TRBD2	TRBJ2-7	TGTGCCAGCAGCCGTATAGCGGGAGGACCCTACGAGCAGTACTTC	CASSRIAGGPYEQYF
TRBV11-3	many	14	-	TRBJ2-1	TGTGCCAGCAGCCCCGGGACTCCCAACAATGAGCAGTTCTTC	CASSPGTPNNEQFF
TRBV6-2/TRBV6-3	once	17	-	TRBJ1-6	TGTGCCAGCAGTGCTAGCGAGGGCACCTACTATAATTCACCCCTCCACTTT	CASSASEGTYYNSPLHF
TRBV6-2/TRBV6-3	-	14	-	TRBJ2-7	TGTGCCAGCAGTCCTCCCACATACTCCTACGAGCAGTACTTC	CASSPPTYSYEQYF
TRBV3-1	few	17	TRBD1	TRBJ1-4	TGTGCCAGCAGCCAAGGTGTTATTGGGACAGGGAATGAAAAACTGTTTTTT	CASSQGVIGTGNEKLFF
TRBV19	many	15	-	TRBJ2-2	TGTGCCAGTAGTCTCGTCCTGGGGAACACCGGGGAGCTGTTTTTT	CASSLVLGNTGELFF
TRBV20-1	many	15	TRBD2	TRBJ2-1	TGCAGTGCTAGAGATCCCAGCGGGAACTACAATGAGCAGTTCTTC	CSARDPSGNYNEQFF
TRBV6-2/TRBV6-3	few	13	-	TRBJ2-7	TGTGCCAGCAGGGGTCAAGGACGGAACGAGCAGTACTTC	CASRGQGRNEQYF
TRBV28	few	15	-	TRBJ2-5	TGTGCCAGCACCACCGACTACTGGGAGGCGGGGACCCAGTACTTC	CASTTDYWEAGTQYF
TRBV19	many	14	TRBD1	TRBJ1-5	TGTGCCAGTACCCCATCAGGGGGCGATCAGCCCCAGCATTTT	CASTPSGGDQPQHF
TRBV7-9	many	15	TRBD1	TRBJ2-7	TGTGCCAGCACCCCCCCGGGACAGGAACACTACGAGCAGTACTTC	CASTPPGQEHYEQYF
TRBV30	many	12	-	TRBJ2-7	TGTGCCTGGAACGCTGGGTGGAGCGAGCAGTACTTC	CAWNAGWSEQYF
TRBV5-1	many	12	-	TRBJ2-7	TGCGCCAGCAGCTTGGAAGCCTACGAGCAGTACTTC	CASSLEAYEQYF
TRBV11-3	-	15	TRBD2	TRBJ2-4	TGTGCCAGCAGCAACTCGGACGGGGGGAGAGACATTCAGTACTTC	CASSNSDGGRDIQYF
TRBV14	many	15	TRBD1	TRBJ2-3	TGTGCCAGCAGCCAACTAAGACAGGGGACAGATACGCAGTATTTT	CASSQLRQGTDTQYF
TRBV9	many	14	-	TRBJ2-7	TGTGCCAGCAGCGTCGGCCATGGGACCTACGAGCAGTACTTC	CASSVGHGTYEQYF
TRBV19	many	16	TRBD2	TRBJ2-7	TGTGCCAGTAGTATGAGGGGGACTAGCGGGAACTACGAGCAGTACTTC	CASSMRGTSGNYEQYF
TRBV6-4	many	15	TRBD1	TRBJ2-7	TGTGCCAGCAGTGACAAGGGACAGGGGATGTACGAGCAGTACTTC	CASSDKGQGMYEQYF
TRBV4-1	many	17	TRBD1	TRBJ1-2	TGCGCCAGCAGCCAAGGCCCCGGACAGGTCGCTAACTATGGCTACACCTTC	CASSQGPGQVANYGYTF
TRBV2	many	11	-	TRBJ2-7	TGTGCCAGCATGAGGGGCTACGAGCAGTACTTC	CASMRGYEQYF
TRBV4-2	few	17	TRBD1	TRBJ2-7	TGTGCCAGCAGCCAAGATCGGACAGGGGGATTCCCCTACGAGCAGTACTTC	CASSQDRTGGFPYEQYF
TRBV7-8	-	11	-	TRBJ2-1	TGTGCCAGCAGCTCCACAGGCGAGCAGTTCTTC	CASSSTGEQFF